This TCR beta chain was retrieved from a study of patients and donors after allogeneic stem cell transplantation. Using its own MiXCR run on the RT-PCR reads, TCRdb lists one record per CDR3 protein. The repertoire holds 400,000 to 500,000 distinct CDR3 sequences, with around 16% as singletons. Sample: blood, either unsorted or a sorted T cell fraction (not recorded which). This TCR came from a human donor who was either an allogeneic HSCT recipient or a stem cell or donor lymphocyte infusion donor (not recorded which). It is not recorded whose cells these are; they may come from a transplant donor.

The CDR3: CASSLVTGRVTGELFF. Written as DNA, the CDR3 is TGCGCCAGCAGCTTGGTAACAGGGCGGGTCACCGGGGAGCTGTTTTTT. This chain joins TRBV5-1 and TRBJ2-2; D perhaps matches TRBD1 (6 bases). The CDR3 consists of 16 residues. Germline V gives CDR1 SGHRS, CDR2 YFSETQ. Trimming removed 0 bases from V and 4 bases from J, with 13 bases in between.